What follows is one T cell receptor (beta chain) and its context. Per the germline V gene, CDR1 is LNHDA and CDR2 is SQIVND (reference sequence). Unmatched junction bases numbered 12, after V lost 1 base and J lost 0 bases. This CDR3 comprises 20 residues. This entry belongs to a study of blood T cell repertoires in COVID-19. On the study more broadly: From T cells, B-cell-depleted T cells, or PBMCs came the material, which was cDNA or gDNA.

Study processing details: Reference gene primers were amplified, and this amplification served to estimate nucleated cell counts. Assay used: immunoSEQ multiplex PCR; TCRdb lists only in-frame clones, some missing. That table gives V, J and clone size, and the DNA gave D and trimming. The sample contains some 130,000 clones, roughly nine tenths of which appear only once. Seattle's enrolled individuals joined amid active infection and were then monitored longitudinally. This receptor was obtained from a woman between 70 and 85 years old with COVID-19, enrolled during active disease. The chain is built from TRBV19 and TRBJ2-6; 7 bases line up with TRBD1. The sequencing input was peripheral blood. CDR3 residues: CASSIGGTTGYLSGANVLTF. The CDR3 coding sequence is TGTGCCAGTAGTATAGGGGGAACGACAGGGTATCTCTCTGGGGCCAACGTCCTGACTTTC. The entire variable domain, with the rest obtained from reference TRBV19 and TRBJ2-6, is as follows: DGGITQSPKYLFRKEGQNVTLSCEQNLNHDAMYWYRQDPGQGLRLIYYSQIVNDFQKGDIAEGYSVSREKKESFPLTVTSAQKNPTAFYLCASSIGGTTGYLSGANVLTFGAGSRLTVL.